This T cell receptor (beta chain) was recorded in a study of blood T cells in healthy people across ages. Study findings and constraints: Comparison with aged donors showed that long-lived donors had more naive CD4+ cells and higher diversity. In the absence of known donor CMV status, changes in expanded clonotypes were possibly confounded.

This CDR3 has 16 amino acids. Looked up from germline, CDR1 is PRHDT and CDR2 is FYEKMQ (reference sequence). V gave up 5 bases and J gave up 0 bases, with 14 bases separating them. Concerning this clonotype itself: As yet, its antigen is unknown.

The second PCR ran roughly 6 to 11 cycles with a sample-barcoded 5' primer and J-beta primers. Each CDR3 protein is one row after TCRdb ran MiXCR on the 5' RACE reads. The table has more than 1.4 million distinct CDR3 sequences, around two fifths seen once. Each sample had at least 7 million PBMCs isolated. The chain is built from TRBV13 and TRBJ1-3; possibly TRBD1 for D (5 bases). The sequenced material came from blood. The clonotype was recovered from a woman aged 18-29 years in good health. As DNA, the CDR3 is TGTGCCAGCAGCCGTGGCAGGGCGAGCTCTGGAAACACCATATATTTT. Protein sequence: CASSRGRASSGNTIYF.